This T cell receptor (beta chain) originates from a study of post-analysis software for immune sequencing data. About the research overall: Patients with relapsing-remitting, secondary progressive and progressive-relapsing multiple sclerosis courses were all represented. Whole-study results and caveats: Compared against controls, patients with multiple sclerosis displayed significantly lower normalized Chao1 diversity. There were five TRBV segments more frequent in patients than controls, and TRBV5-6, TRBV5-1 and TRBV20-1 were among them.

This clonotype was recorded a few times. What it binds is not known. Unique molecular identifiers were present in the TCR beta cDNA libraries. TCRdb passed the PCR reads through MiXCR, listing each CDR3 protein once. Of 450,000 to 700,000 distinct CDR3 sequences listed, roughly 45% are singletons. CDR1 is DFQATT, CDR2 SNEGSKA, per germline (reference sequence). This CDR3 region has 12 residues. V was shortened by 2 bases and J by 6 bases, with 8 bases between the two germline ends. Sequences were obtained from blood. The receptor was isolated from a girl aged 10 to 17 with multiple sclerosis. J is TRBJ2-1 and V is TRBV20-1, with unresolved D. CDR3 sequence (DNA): TGCAGTGCTAGACCACCTAGCAATGAGCAGTTCTTC. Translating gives CSARPPSNEQFF.